Listed below are T cell receptor beta chains from one sample, sequenced in a study of T-cell memory formation after mild COVID-19. Each CDR3 protein gets one entry after TCRdb re-called the 5' RACE reads with MiXCR. The table lists more than 250,000 distinct CDR3 sequences, 15% to 20% of them singletons. The sequenced sample consisted of PBMCs or a T cell subset sorted from them (not recorded which). These receptors were taken from a man between 18 and 29 years old who had mild COVID-19 (a few samples of this study predate the infection). Cell type and time point are not known. Both conserved end residues are part of each CDR3. The order of the fields is J gene, V gene, CDR3 length, CDR3 protein.

TRBJ2-3,TRBV12-3/TRBV12-4,15,CASSLGGGVSDTQYF
TRBJ2-2,TRBV4-3,16,CASSQTTGANTGELFF
TRBJ2-5,TRBV25-1,17,CASSEVAVGVFQETQYF
TRBJ2-5,TRBV6-2/TRBV6-3,14,CASSGTSPQETQYF
TRBJ1-2,TRBV4-1,16,CASSQPTRRSNYGYTF
TRBJ2-3,TRBV7-9,17,CASSTRSTSDYTDTQYF
TRBJ2-5,TRBV24-1,14,CATSDTSIQETQYF
TRBJ2-5,TRBV3-1,15,CASSQGGGNTKTQYF
TRBJ2-7,TRBV5-1,13,CASRGQGNYEQYF
TRBJ2-4,TRBV4-2,15,CASSRERLAKNIQYF
TRBJ1-5,TRBV19,16,CASSGTGANSNQPQHF
TRBJ1-1,TRBV4-3,17,CASSQDHGATPNTEAFF
TRBJ2-3,TRBV6-2/TRBV6-3,14,CASGGAGTGDTQYF
TRBJ1-3,TRBV7-9,17,CASSSGGGFGSGNTIYF
TRBJ1-1,TRBV6-2/TRBV6-3,11,CASSYSRAAFF